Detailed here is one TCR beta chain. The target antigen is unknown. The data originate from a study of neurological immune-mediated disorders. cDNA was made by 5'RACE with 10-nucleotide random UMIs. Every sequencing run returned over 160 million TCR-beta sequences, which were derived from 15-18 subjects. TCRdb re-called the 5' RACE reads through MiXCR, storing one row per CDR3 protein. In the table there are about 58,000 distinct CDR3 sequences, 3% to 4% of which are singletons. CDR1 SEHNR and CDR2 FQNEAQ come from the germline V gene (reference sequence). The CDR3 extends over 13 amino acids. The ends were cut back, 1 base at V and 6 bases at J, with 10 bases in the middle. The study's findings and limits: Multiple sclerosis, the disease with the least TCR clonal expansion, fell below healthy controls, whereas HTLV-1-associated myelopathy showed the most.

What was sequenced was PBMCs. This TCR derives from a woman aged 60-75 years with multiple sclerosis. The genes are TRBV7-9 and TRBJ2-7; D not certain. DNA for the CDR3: TGTGCCAGCAGCTTAGGGGTGGACCGCGAGCAGTACTTC. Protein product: CASSLGVDREQYF.